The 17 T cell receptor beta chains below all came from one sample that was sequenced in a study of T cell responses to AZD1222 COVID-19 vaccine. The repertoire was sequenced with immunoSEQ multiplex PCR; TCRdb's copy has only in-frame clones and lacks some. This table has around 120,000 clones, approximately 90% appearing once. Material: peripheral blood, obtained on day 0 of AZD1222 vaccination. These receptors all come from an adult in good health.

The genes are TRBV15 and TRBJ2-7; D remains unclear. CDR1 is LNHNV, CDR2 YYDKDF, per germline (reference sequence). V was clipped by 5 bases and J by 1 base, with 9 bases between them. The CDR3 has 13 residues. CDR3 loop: CATSQERSYEQYF. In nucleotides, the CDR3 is TGTGCCACCAGCCAGGAGCGATCCTACGAGCAGTACTTC.

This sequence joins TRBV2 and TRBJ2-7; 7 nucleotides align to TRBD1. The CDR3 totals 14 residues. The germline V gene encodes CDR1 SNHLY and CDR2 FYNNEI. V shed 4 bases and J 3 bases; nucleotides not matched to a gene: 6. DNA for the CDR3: TGTGCCAGCAGTGTTGAGGGGGCCGGCTACGAGCAGTACTTC. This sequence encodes CASSVEGAGYEQYF.

CDR3 residues: CASSPNTGATNEKLFF. DNA for the CDR3: TGTGCCAGCAGTCCGAATACAGGGGCAACTAATGAAAAACTGTTTTTT. This chain joins TRBV28 and TRBJ1-4, with 7 bases aligning to TRBD1. The CDR3 has 16 amino acids. V shed 5 bases, J shed 0 bases, and the junction held 6 bases outside the gene matches. CDR1 is MDHEN, CDR2 SYDVKM, per germline.

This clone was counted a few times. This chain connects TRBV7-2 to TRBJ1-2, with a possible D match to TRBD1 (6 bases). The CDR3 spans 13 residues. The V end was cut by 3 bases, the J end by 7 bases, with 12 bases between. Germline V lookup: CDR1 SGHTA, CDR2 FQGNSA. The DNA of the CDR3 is TGTGCCAGCAGCTTGGACAGTGAGAGTGGCTACACCTTC. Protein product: CASSLDSESGYTF.

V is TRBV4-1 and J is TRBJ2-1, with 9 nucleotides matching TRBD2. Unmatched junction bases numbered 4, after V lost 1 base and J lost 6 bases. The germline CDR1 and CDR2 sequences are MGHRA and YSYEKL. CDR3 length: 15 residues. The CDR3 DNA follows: TGCGCCAGCAGCCAAGGAAGGGGACTAGCCAATGAGCAGTTCTTC. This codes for CASSQGRGLANEQFF.

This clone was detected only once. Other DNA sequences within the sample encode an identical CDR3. This CDR3 is CASSLLGGNTIYF. CDR3 bases: TGTGCCAGCAGTTTACTTGGGGGAAACACCATATATTTT. This chain joins TRBV28 and TRBJ1-3, with D hard to call. CDR3 length: 13 residues. Trimming removed 2 bases at V and 4 bases at J, with 6 bases between. Germline lookup yields CDR1 MDHEN and CDR2 SYDVKM.

This CDR3 is CASESVEGLGANVLTF. CDR3 nucleotides: TGTGCCAGCGAATCGGTAGAGGGCCTTGGGGCCAACGTCCTGACTTTC. The chain is built from TRBV28 and TRBJ2-6, with TRBD2 as a possible D gene (5 bases). CDR1 is MDHEN, CDR2 SYDVKM, per germline. The CDR3 is made up of 16 amino acids. Trimming pared 8 bases from V and 3 bases from J, leaving 17 bases between. Looking up the rest from reference TRBV28 and TRBJ2-6 gives the full variable domain: DVKVTQSSRYLVKRTGEKVFLECVQDMDHENMFWYRQDPGLGLRLIYFSYDVKMKEKGDIPEGYSVSREKKERFSLILESASTNQTSMYLCASESVEGLGANVLTFGAGSRLTVL.

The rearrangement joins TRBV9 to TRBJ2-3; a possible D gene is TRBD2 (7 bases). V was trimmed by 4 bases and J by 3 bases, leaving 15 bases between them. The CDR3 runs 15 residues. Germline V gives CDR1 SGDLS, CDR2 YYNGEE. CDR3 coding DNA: TGTGCCAGCAGCCCCGCCGGGGGGCCGACAGATACGCAGTATTTT. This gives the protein CASSPAGGPTDTQYF. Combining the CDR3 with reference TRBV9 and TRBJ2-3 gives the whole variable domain DSGVTQTPKHLITATGQRVTLRCSPRSGDLSVYWYQQSLDQGLQFLIQYYNGEERAKGNILERFSAQQFPDLHSELNLSSLELGDSALYFCASSPAGGPTDTQYFGPGTRLTVL.

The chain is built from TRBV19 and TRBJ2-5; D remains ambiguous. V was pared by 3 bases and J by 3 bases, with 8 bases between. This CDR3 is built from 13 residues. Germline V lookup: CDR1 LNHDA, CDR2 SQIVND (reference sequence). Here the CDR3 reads CASSMTVEETQYF. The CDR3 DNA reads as TGTGCCAGTAGTATGACTGTAGAAGAGACCCAGTACTTC.

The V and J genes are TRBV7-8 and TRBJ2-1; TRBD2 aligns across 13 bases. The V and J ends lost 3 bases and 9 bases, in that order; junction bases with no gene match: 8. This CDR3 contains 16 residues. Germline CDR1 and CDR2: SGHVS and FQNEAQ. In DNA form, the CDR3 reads TGTGCCAGCAGCTTGGCGGGACTAGCGGGAACCCTTGAGCAGTTCTTC. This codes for CASSLAGLAGTLEQFF.

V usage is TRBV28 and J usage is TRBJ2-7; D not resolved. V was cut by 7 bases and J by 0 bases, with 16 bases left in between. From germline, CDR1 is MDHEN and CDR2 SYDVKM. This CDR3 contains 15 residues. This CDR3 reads CASTPRAASSYEQYF. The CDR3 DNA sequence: TGTGCCAGCACCCCAAGGGCAGCGAGCTCCTACGAGCAGTACTTC.

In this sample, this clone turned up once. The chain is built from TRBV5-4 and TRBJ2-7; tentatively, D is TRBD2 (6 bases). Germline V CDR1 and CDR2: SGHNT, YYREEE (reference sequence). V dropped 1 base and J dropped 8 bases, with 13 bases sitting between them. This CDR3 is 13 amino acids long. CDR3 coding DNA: TGTGCCAGCAGCTTGCCGGGGGAAGTAAAGCAGTACTTC. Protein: CASSLPGEVKQYF.

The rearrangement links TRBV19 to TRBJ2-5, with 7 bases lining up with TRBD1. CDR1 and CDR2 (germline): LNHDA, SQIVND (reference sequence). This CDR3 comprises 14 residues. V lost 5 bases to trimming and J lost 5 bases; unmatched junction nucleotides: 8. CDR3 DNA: TGTGCCAGTAGTCGAACAGGGGCTTGGGAGACCCAGTACTTC. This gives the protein CASSRTGAWETQYF.

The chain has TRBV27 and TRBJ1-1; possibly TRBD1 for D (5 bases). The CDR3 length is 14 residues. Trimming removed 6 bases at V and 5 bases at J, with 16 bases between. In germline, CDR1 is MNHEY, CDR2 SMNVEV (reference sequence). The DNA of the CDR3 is TGTGCCAGCAGCCGACGAGTGGGGGTGACTGAAGCTTTCTTT. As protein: CASSRRVGVTEAFF.

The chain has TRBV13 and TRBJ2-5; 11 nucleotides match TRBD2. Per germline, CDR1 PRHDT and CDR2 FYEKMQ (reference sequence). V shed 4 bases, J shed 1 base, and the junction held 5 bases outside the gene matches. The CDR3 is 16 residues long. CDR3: CASSSRLAGFQETQYF. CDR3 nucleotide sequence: TGTGCCAGCAGCTCCCGACTAGCGGGGTTCCAAGAGACCCAGTACTTC.

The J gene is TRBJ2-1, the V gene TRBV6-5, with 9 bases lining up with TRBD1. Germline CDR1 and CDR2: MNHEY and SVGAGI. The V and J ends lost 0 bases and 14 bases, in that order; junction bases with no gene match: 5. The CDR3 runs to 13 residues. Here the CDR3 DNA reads TGTGCCAGCAGTTACTCCCTGGACAGGGGAAAGTTCTTC. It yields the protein CASSYSLDRGKFF.

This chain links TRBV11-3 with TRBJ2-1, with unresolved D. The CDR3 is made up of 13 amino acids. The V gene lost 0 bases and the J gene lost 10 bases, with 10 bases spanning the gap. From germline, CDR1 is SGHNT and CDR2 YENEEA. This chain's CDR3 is CASSLEARTEQFF. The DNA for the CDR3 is TGTGCCAGCAGCTTAGAAGCCCGAACGGAGCAGTTCTTC.